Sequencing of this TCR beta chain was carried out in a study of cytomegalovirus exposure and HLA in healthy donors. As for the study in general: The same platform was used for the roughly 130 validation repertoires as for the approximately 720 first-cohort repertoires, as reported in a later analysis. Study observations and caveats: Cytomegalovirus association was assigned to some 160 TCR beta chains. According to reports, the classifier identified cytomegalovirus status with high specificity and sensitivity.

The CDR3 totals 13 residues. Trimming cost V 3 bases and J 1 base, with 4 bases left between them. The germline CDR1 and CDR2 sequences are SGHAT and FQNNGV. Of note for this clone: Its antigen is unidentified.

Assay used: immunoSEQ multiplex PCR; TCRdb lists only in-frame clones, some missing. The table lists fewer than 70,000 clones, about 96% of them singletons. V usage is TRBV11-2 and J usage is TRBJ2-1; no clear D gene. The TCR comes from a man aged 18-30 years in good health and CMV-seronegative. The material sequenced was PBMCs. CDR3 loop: CASSFPSYNEQFF. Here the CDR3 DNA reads TGTGCCAGCAGCTTTCCGTCCTACAATGAGCAGTTCTTC.